A selection of T cell receptor beta chains follows, all from one sample in a study of blood T cell repertoires in COVID-19. Measured with immunoSEQ multiplex PCR; TCRdb has only the in-frame clones, and not every one. Of under 200,000 clones listed, roughly 90% were seen once; the top ten hold around 0.53%. The sample comprised peripheral blood. The receptors here all came from a man aged 45 to 65 with acute or convalescent COVID-19. CDR3s include the opening cysteine and the closing phenylalanine or tryptophan. D genes are given only for firm matches. The size entry is marked missing in some rows and otherwise reads once, few, many or a size class.

abundance | j_gene | len | v_gene | d_gene | CDR3aa | CDR3nt
. | TRBJ2-1 | 15 | TRBV29-1 | TRBD2 | CSVTALAGTDNEQFF | TGCAGCGTTACCGCTTTAGCGGGGACGGACAATGAGCAGTTCTTC
. | TRBJ2-2 | 15 | TRBV18 | . | CASSPGLENTGELFF | TGTGCCAGCTCACCGGGACTCGAAAACACCGGGGAGCTGTTTTTT
. | TRBJ1-3 | 15 | TRBV11-2 | . | CASSLRHDSGNTIYF | TGTGCCAGCAGCTTACGACACGACTCTGGAAACACCATATATTTT
once | TRBJ2-2 | 13 | TRBV24-1 | . | CATSDLRPGELFF | TGTGCCACCAGTGACCTCAGGCCGGGGGAGCTGTTTTTT
. | TRBJ1-5 | 13 | TRBV27 | . | CASSFRGDQPQHF | TGTGCCAGCAGTTTTCGGGGGGATCAGCCCCAGCATTTT
few | TRBJ1-4 | 11 | TRBV2 | . | CASSPGVKLFF | TGTGCCAGCAGCCCAGGGGTAAAACTGTTTTTT
once | TRBJ1-4 | 18 | TRBV28 | . | CASSFSDTTRQTNEKLFF | TGTGCCAGCAGTTTCTCTGACACAACTCGGCAAACTAATGAAAAACTGTTTTTT
. | TRBJ1-6 | 13 | TRBV6-6 | . | CASRTGRVSPLHF | TGTGCCAGCAGAACAGGACGGGTTTCACCCCTCCACTTT
. | TRBJ2-1 | 17 | TRBV7-9 | . | CASSLSNRDKGSNEQFF | TGTGCCAGCAGCTTATCTAACAGGGATAAGGGAAGCAATGAGCAGTTCTTC
. | TRBJ1-4 | 13 | TRBV6-5 | . | CASRTATNEKLFF | TGTGCCAGCAGGACAGCAACTAATGAAAAACTGTTTTTT
. | TRBJ2-3 | 18 | TRBV4-2 | TRBD2 | CASSRGLAGGLSTDTQYF | TGTGCCAGCAGCAGGGGACTAGCGGGGGGACTTTCCACAGATACGCAGTATTTT
. | TRBJ2-6 | 17 | TRBV5-1 | . | CASTKGQGSAGANVLTF | TGCGCCAGCACGAAGGGGCAGGGCTCAGCTGGGGCCAACGTCCTGACTTTC
. | TRBJ2-2 | 15 | TRBV5-4 | . | CASSLGGRGTGELFF | TGTGCCAGCAGCTTGGGGGGGCGCGGGACCGGGGAGCTGTTTTTT
. | TRBJ2-2 | 16 | TRBV9 | . | CASSVGVGVNTGELFF | TGTGCCAGCAGCGTAGGGGTCGGGGTAAACACCGGGGAGCTGTTTTTT
once | TRBJ1-2 | 13 | TRBV3-1/TRBV3-2 | . | CASSRGDPYGYTF | TGTGCCAGCAGCCGAGGTGACCCCTATGGCTACACCTTC
. | TRBJ2-7 | 16 | TRBV6-2/TRBV6-3 | TRBD1 | CASSYPVRDRSGEQYF | TGTGCCAGCAGTTACCCAGTCCGGGACAGGTCGGGCGAGCAGTACTTC
. | TRBJ2-7 | 16 | TRBV13 | TRBD2 | CASSHLRTSGRGEQYF | TGTGCCAGCAGCCACCTGAGGACTAGCGGGAGAGGCGAGCAGTACTTC
. | TRBJ2-2 | 13 | TRBV10-3 | TRBD2 | CAISATSGGELFF | TGTGCCATCAGTGCTACTAGCGGCGGGGAGCTGTTTTTT
. | TRBJ1-5 | 19 | TRBV5-3 | TRBD1 | CARSEGTAAWAYGNQPQHF | TGTGCCAGAAGCGAAGGGACAGCCGCCTGGGCTTATGGCAATCAGCCCCAGCATTTT
few | TRBJ1-1 | 15 | TRBV27 | TRBD1 | CASSRKTGVNTEAFF | TGTGCCAGCAGCCGAAAGACAGGGGTAAACACTGAAGCTTTCTTT
. | TRBJ2-3 | 13 | TRBV18 | . | CASSPPSGDTQYF | TGTGCCAGCTCACCACCCTCCGGGGATACGCAGTATTTT
. | TRBJ2-2 | 18 | TRBV3-1/TRBV3-2 | TRBD2 | CASSQEGTSGRRTGELFF | TGTGCCAGCAGCCAAGAGGGGACTAGCGGGAGAAGGACCGGGGAGCTGTTTTTT
. | TRBJ1-2 | 13 | TRBV2 | . | CASSLDRNYGYTF | TGTGCCAGCAGCCTTGACAGAAACTATGGCTACACCTTC
. | TRBJ1-1 | 14 | TRBV6-6 | . | CASKPVGGNTEAFF | TGTGCCAGCAAACCTGTTGGCGGGAACACTGAAGCTTTCTTT
. | TRBJ2-3 | 14 | TRBV2 | TRBD2 | CASRLAGGPDTQYF | TGTGCCAGTAGACTAGCGGGGGGGCCGGATACGCAGTATTTT
. | TRBJ2-3 | 15 | TRBV4-2 | TRBD2 | CASAATSGRTGTQYF | TGTGCCAGCGCCGCGACTAGCGGGCGCACGGGTACGCAGTATTTT
. | TRBJ2-2 | 20 | TRBV9 | TRBD2 | CASSVDGSGRFGGDTGELFF | TGTGCCAGCAGCGTAGACGGTAGCGGGAGATTTGGCGGGGACACCGGGGAGCTGTTTTTT
. | TRBJ1-3 | 13 | TRBV12-3/TRBV12-4 | . | CASSFGDGNTIYF | TGTGCCAGCAGTTTCGGAGATGGAAACACCATATATTTT
once | TRBJ1-1 | 13 | TRBV4-2 | . | CASSRDKNTEAFF | TGTGCCAGCAGCCGAGACAAGAACACTGAAGCTTTCTTT
. | TRBJ1-5 | 15 | TRBV13 | TRBD1 | CASSRGQGYNQPQHF | TGTGCCAGCAGCAGGGGACAGGGCTACAATCAGCCCCAGCATTTT
once | TRBJ2-2 | 18 | TRBV19 | TRBD2 | CASSSRTSGGAMAGELFF | TGTGCCAGTAGTTCCCGGACTAGCGGGGGGGCCATGGCCGGGGAGCTGTTTTTT
. | TRBJ2-5 | 13 | TRBV3-1/TRBV3-2 | . | CASSQTEQETQYF | TGTGCCAGCAGCCAAACAGAACAAGAGACCCAGTACTTC
. | TRBJ1-1 | 13 | TRBV7-2 | . | CASSSSRNTEAFF | TGTGCCAGCAGCTCGAGTAGAAATACTGAAGCTTTCTTT